The next 10 T cell receptor beta chains were all read from a single sample in a study of human T cells and chemical hapten exposure. Time point meaning: patch test 2, 6 weeks after DPC sensitization. Regarding treatment: therapeutic diphenylcyclopropenone sensitization with weekly scalp DPC. TCRdb analysed the RACE reads with MiXCR anew, one entry per CDR3 protein. The sample records about 140,000 distinct CDR3 sequences, about 10% being singletons. The sample here was whole blood, taken in connection with sensitization to the hapten diphenylcyclopropenone (DPC). These receptors were collected from a woman in her forties or fifties with alopecia areata. Some clones in this sample may be carry-over from other donors' samples.

The chain has TRBV24-1 and TRBJ2-5; D is possibly TRBD2 (5 bases). The CDR3 contains 13 residues. CDR1 and CDR2 from the germline V gene are KGHDR and SFDVKD. The ends were cut back, 4 bases at V and 4 bases at J, with 9 bases in the middle. The CDR3 DNA reads TGTGCCACCAGTGAGGGAGTCCCAGAGACCCAGTACTTC. Protein: CATSEGVPETQYF.

This clonotype was seen many times. The chain couples TRBV30 to TRBJ1-1, with D hard to call. V dropped 1 base and J dropped 1 base, with 4 bases sitting between them. Germline CDR1 and CDR2: GTSNPN and SVGIG (reference sequence). The CDR3 consists of 12 residues. The chain's CDR3 is CAWSARNTEAFF. The CDR3 DNA follows: TGTGCCTGGAGTGCACGGAACACTGAAGCTTTCTTT.

In this sample, this clonotype turned up a few times. J is TRBJ2-5 and V is TRBV12-5, with 8 bases matching TRBD2. The germline CDR1 and CDR2 sequences are LGHNT and FRNRAP. The CDR3 consists of 14 residues. J was trimmed by 4 bases and V by 3 bases; bases with no gene match: 4. The CDR3 loop reads CASGLSGSVETQYF. CDR3 nucleotide sequence: TGTGCTAGTGGTTTAAGCGGGAGCGTAGAGACCCAGTACTTC.

This clonotype was observed a handful of times. In DNA form, the CDR3 reads TGTGCCAGCAGCGTACAGGGACTGAACACTGAAGCTTTCTTT. This sequence encodes CASSVQGLNTEAFF. The chain joins TRBV5-6 to TRBJ1-1; perhaps TRBD1 as D (6 bases). The CDR3 sequence is 14 residues long. V dropped 4 bases and J dropped 0 bases, with 10 bases sitting between them. From germline, CDR1 is SGHDT and CDR2 YYEEEE.

The chain combines TRBV5-5 with TRBJ2-5; D perhaps matches TRBD2 (5 bases). V was shortened by 0 bases and J by 0 bases, with 12 bases between the two germline ends. This CDR3 is built from 16 residues. Germline CDR1 is SGHKS and CDR2 is YYEKEE (reference sequence). Written as DNA, the CDR3 is TGTGCCAGCAGCTTGGGGACTGGATTGTACCAAGAGACCCAGTACTTC. Encoded protein: CASSLGTGLYQETQYF.

A few counts support this clonotype. The chain is built from TRBV30 and TRBJ2-1; perhaps TRBD2 as D (6 bases). The CDR3 has 13 amino acids. Per germline, CDR1 GTSNPN and CDR2 SVGIG (reference sequence). Trimming stripped 4 bases from V and 5 bases from J, with 12 bases between. In DNA form, the CDR3 reads TGTGCCTGGAAAGAACTAGCAAACAATGAGCAGTTCTTC. Protein: CAWKELANNEQFF.

In this sample, this clonotype turned up a few times. This chain links TRBV25-1 with TRBJ1-4; D is possibly TRBD1 (6 bases). The germline gives CDR1 MGHDK, CDR2 SYGVNS. The length of the CDR3 is 14 residues. With 6 bases removed from V and 8 bases from J, the gap between germline ends came to 16 bases. In DNA, the CDR3 is TGTGCCAGCAGACCCACGGGGACACTCGAAAAACTGTTTTTT. Its translation: CASRPTGTLEKLFF. Full variable domain (rest looked up from reference TRBV25-1 and TRBJ1-4): EADIYQTPRYLVIGTGKKITLECSQTMGHDKMYWYQQDPGMELHLIHYSYGVNSTEKGDLSSESTVSRIRTEHFPLTLESARPSHTSQYLCASRPTGTLEKLFFGSGTQLSVL.

The chain joins TRBV19 to TRBJ2-4; TRBD2 is a possible D gene (7 bases). V was clipped by 9 bases and J by 2 bases, with 17 bases between them. The CDR3 contains 15 residues. Per the germline V gene, CDR1 is LNHDA and CDR2 is SQIVND (reference sequence). The CDR3 nucleotides read TGTGCCAGCTCCTTTAGGGGGGGAACCAAAAACATTCAGTACTTC. It codes for CASSFRGGTKNIQYF.

V gene TRBV21-1 combines with J gene TRBJ2-5; the DNA was not used to check the table's D call, TRBD1. TRBV21-1 is annotated as a pseudogene. This CDR3 spans 17 amino acids. The CDR3 region is CASSKARGDPIQETQYF. For the CDR3, the DNA is TGTGCCAGCAGCAAAGCGCGAGGGGACCCGATCCAAGAGACCCAGTACTTC.

This clonotype was detected a few times. One end of the junction fails to match germline, which may point to a read error. The V gene is TRBV29-1, the J gene TRBJ2-3; D is undetermined. The CDR3 is made up of 13 amino acids. Germline V gene lookup returns CDR1 SQVTM and CDR2 ANQGSEA. The CDR3 spells CSVEANGADTQYF. CDR3 in DNA: TGCAGCGTCGAAGCGAACGGCGCAGATACGCAGTATTTT.